This entry lists 23 T cell receptor beta chains sequenced from one sample in a study of cytomegalovirus exposure and HLA in healthy donors. A multiplex PCR was run with 60 Vbeta primers and 13 Jbeta primers. Sequencing was performed with immunoSEQ multiplex PCR; in TCRdb, only in-frame clones are kept and a portion is missing. The sample contains under 200,000 clones, 70% to 85% of which appear only once. The sequenced sample was PBMCs. These receptors all come from a woman in her forties in good health and CMV-seronegative.

This chain uses TRBV28 with TRBJ1-1, with TRBD1 as a possible D gene (6 bases). This CDR3 comprises 16 residues. Between the trimmed V and J ends, which lost 4 bases and 1 base, there was a span of 16 bases. Germline V CDR1 and CDR2: MDHEN, SYDVKM. CDR3 in amino acids: CASSSGRTGSNTEAFF. In nucleotides, the CDR3 is TGTGCCAGCAGTTCAGGAAGAACAGGGTCGAACACTGAAGCTTTCTTT.

J is TRBJ2-3 and V is TRBV28; the match to TRBD2 covers 8 bases. The length of the CDR3 is 15 residues. The junction had 3 bases not matched to a gene; V was cut back by 3 bases and J by 1 base. CDR1 is MDHEN, CDR2 SYDVKM, per germline. CDR3 residues: CASSLGREGTDTQYF. The CDR3 DNA reads as TGTGCCAGCAGTTTGGGGCGGGAGGGCACAGATACGCAGTATTTT.

The chain couples TRBV10-3 to TRBJ1-4; 8 nucleotides align to TRBD1. This CDR3 contains 16 residues. Germline CDR1 ENHRY, CDR2 SYGVKD. J gave up 7 bases and V 3 bases, and 10 bases lay outside the gene matches. CDR3 sequence (DNA): TGTGCCATCAGTGATGCAGGACAGGGTCGTGGTGAAAAACTGTTTTTT. Protein product: CAISDAGQGRGEKLFF.

This clone turned up a few times. This chain links TRBV6-6 with TRBJ1-2, with 10 bases fitting TRBD1. Germline V gene sequence: CDR1 MNHNY, CDR2 SVGAGI (reference sequence). J gave up 4 bases and V 7 bases, and 3 bases lay outside the gene matches. The CDR3 spans 13 residues. The CDR3 region has the DNA TGTGCCAGCACGACAGGGGGCACCTATGGCTACACCTTC. Translating it yields CASTTGGTYGYTF.

This sequence joins TRBV14 and TRBJ1-2, with D possibly TRBD1 on 5 matching bases. The CDR3 extends over 15 amino acids. V dropped 0 bases and J dropped 0 bases, with 8 bases sitting between them. CDR1 and CDR2 (germline): SGHDN, FVKESK. Here the CDR3 DNA reads TGTGCCAGCAGCCAAGATCGCAGGGCTAACTATGGCTACACCTTC. It codes for CASSQDRRANYGYTF.

The gene calls are TRBV30 and TRBJ2-3, with 8 bases that match TRBD1. J lost 2 bases, V lost 1 base, and 2 bases had no gene match. The CDR3 extends over 14 amino acids. Germline V gene lookup returns CDR1 GTSNPN and CDR2 SVGIG (reference sequence). The DNA for the CDR3 is TGTGCCTGGAGTGGGGACAGGACCACAGATACGCAGTATTTT. Its protein product is CAWSGDRTTDTQYF. Together with reference TRBV30 and TRBJ2-3, the CDR3 gives the full variable domain: SQTIHQWPATLVQPVGSPLSLECTVEGTSNPNLYWYRQAAGRGLQLLFYSVGIGQISSEVPQNLSASRPQDRQFILSSKKLLLSDSGFYLCAWSGDRTTDTQYFGPGTRLTVL.

This clone appeared a single time. The CDR3 DNA reads as TGTGCCAGCAGCTTAGGGGTCGGGGTTACGGGCAAAAACATTCAGTACTTC. This encodes CASSLGVGVTGKNIQYF. This chain uses TRBV7-9 with TRBJ2-4; a possible D gene is TRBD2 (5 bases). Germline V CDR1 and CDR2: SEHNR, FQNEAQ (reference sequence). The CDR3 covers 17 residues. The germline V and J ends were trimmed by 1 base and 3 bases, with 16 bases remaining between them.

The chain carries TRBV25-1 and TRBJ2-3; the match to TRBD1 covers 9 bases. The trim removed 4 bases at V and 2 bases at J, leaving 13 bases unmatched. The CDR3 has 18 residues. The germline V gene encodes CDR1 MGHDK and CDR2 SYGVNS. The CDR3 loop is CASSAWNADRGNTDTQYF. Written as DNA, the CDR3 is TGTGCCAGCAGTGCTTGGAATGCTGACAGGGGGAACACAGATACGCAGTATTTT.

This clone was found a few times. CDR3 sequence reads: CASSRDRNYEQYF. Written as DNA, the CDR3 is TGTGCCAGCAGCCGGGACAGAAACTACGAGCAGTACTTC. The V and J genes are TRBV6-5 and TRBJ2-7, with 7 positions matching TRBD1. V lost 6 bases, J lost 3 bases, and 5 bases stayed unmatched. CDR1 and CDR2 (germline): MNHEY, SVGAGI. CDR3 length: 13 amino acids.

Only a few counts were recorded for this clone. This chain joins TRBV5-1 and TRBJ2-1, with 9 nucleotides matching TRBD2. CDR1 SGHRS and CDR2 YFSETQ come from the germline V gene. The length of the CDR3 is 15 residues. The ends lost 0 bases at V and 6 bases at J; junction bases unmatched: 4. The CDR3 nucleotides are TGCGCCAGCAGCTTGGTCGCGGGAGGGCCCAATGAGCAGTTCTTC. Amino acid sequence: CASSLVAGGPNEQFF.

V is TRBV7-9 and J is TRBJ1-3; 9 bases fit TRBD1. Germline V gene sequence: CDR1 SEHNR, CDR2 FQNEAQ (reference sequence). This CDR3 has 15 amino acids. V lost 8 bases and J lost 4; bases outside the gene matches: 9. The DNA of the CDR3 is TGTGCCAGCGGGACCGGGACAGGGAACGGAAACACCATATATTTT. This gives the protein CASGTGTGNGNTIYF. Complete variable domain (other parts from reference TRBV7-9 and TRBJ1-3): DTGVSQNPRHKITKRGQNVTFRCDPISEHNRLYWYRQTLGQGPEFLTYFQNEAQLEKSRLLSDRFSAERPKGSFSTLEIQRTEQGDSAMYLCASGTGTGNGNTIYFGEGSWLTVV.

CDR3 in DNA: TGTGCCAGCAGCCAAGGAGGGCGACGGGTGAGGCCCTTGGGCACTGAAGCTTTCTTT. It translates to CASSQGGRRVRPLGTEAFF. This chain joins TRBV4-2 and TRBJ1-1; D is unresolved. This CDR3 has 19 amino acids. V lost 1 base, J lost 4 bases, and 25 bases lay in between. CDR1 is LGHNA, CDR2 YNFKEQ, per germline.

CDR3 in DNA: TGTGCCAGCAGCGCCCGGGACAGGGAGATGACGGGGTATGGCTACACCTTC. Its protein product is CASSARDREMTGYGYTF. The chain recombines TRBV11-2 with TRBJ1-2; 9 positions agree with TRBD1. J gave up 5 bases and V 5 bases, and 15 bases lay outside the gene matches. The CDR3 sequence is 17 residues long. The V gene's germline CDR1 is SGHAT and CDR2 FQNNGV.

V and J are TRBV29-1 and TRBJ2-7, with D tentatively TRBD2 (6 bases). Per germline, CDR1 SQVTM and CDR2 ANQGSEA. This CDR3 region has 15 residues. Trimming removed 1 base from V and 0 bases from J, with 13 bases in between. CDR3 DNA sequence: TGCAGCGTTGAAGTCTTAAGGCGGGGCTCCTACGAGCAGTACTTC. This encodes CSVEVLRRGSYEQYF.

This clone has just a few counts. V usage is TRBV5-4 and J usage is TRBJ1-1, with 8 bases matching TRBD1. The CDR3 runs 17 residues. The germline gives CDR1 SGHNT, CDR2 YYREEE (reference sequence). V lost 0 bases and J lost 0; bases outside the gene matches: 7. The CDR3 loop reads CASSLGRGPGLNTEAFF. CDR3 nucleotide sequence: TGTGCCAGCAGCTTGGGCAGGGGGCCCGGTTTGAACACTGAAGCTTTCTTT.

The chain uses TRBV30 and TRBJ2-2; the D gene is possibly TRBD1 (5 bases). CDR1 is GTSNPN, CDR2 SVGIG, per germline (reference sequence). This CDR3 is built from 15 residues. V was clipped by 4 bases and J by 6 bases, with 18 bases between them. CDR3 sequence reads: CAWTGRWLGAGELFF. Written as DNA, the CDR3 is TGTGCCTGGACGGGTCGATGGTTAGGGGCCGGGGAGCTGTTTTTT.

The table lists this clone with a few counts. V is TRBV6-1 and J is TRBJ2-3, with 11 bases fitting TRBD1. Germline V gene lookup returns CDR1 MNHNS and CDR2 SASEGT. There are 14 residues in the CDR3. The V and J ends lost 6 bases and 5 bases, in that order; junction bases with no gene match: 4. In DNA, the CDR3 is TGTGCCAGCAGATTGGACAGGGGGCTAGATACGCAGTATTTT. It codes for CASRLDRGLDTQYF.

The chain is built from TRBV9 and TRBJ1-4, with D possibly matching TRBD1 (6 bases). CDR3 size: 16 residues. Germline V lookup: CDR1 SGDLS, CDR2 YYNGEE. With 2 bases removed from V and 7 bases from J, the gap between germline ends came to 18 bases. The DNA for the CDR3 is TGTGCCAGCAGCGTCGACCAGACAGGACGGACTGAAAAACTGTTTTTT. Residues: CASSVDQTGRTEKLFF. Full variable domain (rest looked up from reference TRBV9 and TRBJ1-4): DSGVTQTPKHLITATGQRVTLRCSPRSGDLSVYWYQQSLDQGLQFLIQYYNGEERAKGNILERFSAQQFPDLHSELNLSSLELGDSALYFCASSVDQTGRTEKLFFGSGTQLSVL.

The chain uses TRBV4-3 and TRBJ1-2, with 8 bases lining up with TRBD1. The CDR3 extends over 14 amino acids. Trimming removed 1 base from V and 3 bases from J; junction bases left unmatched: 1. Per germline, CDR1 LGHNA and CDR2 YSLEER. The CDR3 nucleotides are TGCGCCAGCAGCCAAGGACAGGGGTACTATGGCTACACCTTC. Protein product: CASSQGQGYYGYTF.

The CDR3 nucleotides read TGTGCCAGCAGTTTAAAGGAACAGGCGAACACTGAAGCTTTCTTT. Translating gives CASSLKEQANTEAFF. This sequence joins TRBV27 and TRBJ1-1; tentatively, D is TRBD1 (5 bases). V was clipped by 2 bases and J by 1 base, with 11 bases between them. This CDR3 is built from 15 residues. Germline V lookup: CDR1 MNHEY, CDR2 SMNVEV (reference sequence).

The gene calls are TRBV29-1 and TRBJ2-7, with 12 bases that match TRBD1. The CDR3 spans 15 residues. J lost 3 bases, V lost 4 bases, and 7 bases had no gene match. The germline gives CDR1 SQVTM, CDR2 ANQGSEA. CDR3 coding DNA: TGCAGCGTTGCGGCCGGGACAGGGGGCATCTACGAGCAGTACTTC. This codes for CSVAAGTGGIYEQYF.

The chain links TRBV7-2 to TRBJ1-5, with D tentatively TRBD1 (5 bases). Trimming removed 7 bases at V and 6 bases at J, with 10 bases between. This CDR3 has 12 residues. CDR1 is SGHTA, CDR2 FQGNSA, per germline. The CDR3 DNA follows: TGTGCCAGCACGGGGGATGCTCAGCCCCAGCATTTT. The encoded protein is CASTGDAQPQHF. The whole variable domain, filled in from reference TRBV7-2 and TRBJ1-5, reads GAGVSQSPSNKVTEKGKDVELRCDPISGHTALYWYRQSLGQGLEFLIYFQGNSAPDKSGLPSDRFSAERTGGSVSTLTIQRTQQEDSAVYLCASTGDAQPQHFGDGTRLSIL.

This clone has just one count. The chain links TRBV5-1 to TRBJ1-6; the match to TRBD1 covers 7 bases. CDR1 SGHRS and CDR2 YFSETQ come from the germline V gene. Losses at the gene ends were 0 bases for V and 4 bases for J; bases not matched to a gene: 1. The CDR3 totals 15 residues. The CDR3 region is CASSLATGYNSPLHF. CDR3 sequence (DNA): TGCGCCAGCAGCTTGGCGACAGGGTATAATTCACCCCTCCACTTT.